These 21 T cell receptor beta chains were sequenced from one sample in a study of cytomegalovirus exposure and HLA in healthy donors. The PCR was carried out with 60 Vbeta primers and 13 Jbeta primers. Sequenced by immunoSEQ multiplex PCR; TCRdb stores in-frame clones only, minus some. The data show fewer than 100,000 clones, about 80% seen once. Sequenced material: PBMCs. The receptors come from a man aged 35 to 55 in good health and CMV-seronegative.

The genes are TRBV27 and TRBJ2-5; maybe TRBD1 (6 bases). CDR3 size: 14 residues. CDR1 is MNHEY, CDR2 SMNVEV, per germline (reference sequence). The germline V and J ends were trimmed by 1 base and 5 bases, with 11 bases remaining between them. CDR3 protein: CASSLYTGRETQYF. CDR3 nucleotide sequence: TGTGCCAGCAGTTTATATACAGGGCGGGAGACCCAGTACTTC.

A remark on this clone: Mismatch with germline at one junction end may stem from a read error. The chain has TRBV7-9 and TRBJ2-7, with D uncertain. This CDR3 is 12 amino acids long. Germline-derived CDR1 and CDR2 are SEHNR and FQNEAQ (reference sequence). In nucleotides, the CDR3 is TGTTCCAGCAGCTTCGGTGTTAACGAGCAGTACTTC. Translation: CSSSFGVNEQYF.

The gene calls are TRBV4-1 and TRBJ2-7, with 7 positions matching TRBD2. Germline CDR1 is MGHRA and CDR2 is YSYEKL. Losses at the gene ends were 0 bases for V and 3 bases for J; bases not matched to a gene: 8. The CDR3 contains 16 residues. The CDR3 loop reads CASSQDLGLADYEQYF. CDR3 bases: TGCGCCAGCAGCCAAGATCTGGGGCTAGCGGACTACGAGCAGTACTTC.

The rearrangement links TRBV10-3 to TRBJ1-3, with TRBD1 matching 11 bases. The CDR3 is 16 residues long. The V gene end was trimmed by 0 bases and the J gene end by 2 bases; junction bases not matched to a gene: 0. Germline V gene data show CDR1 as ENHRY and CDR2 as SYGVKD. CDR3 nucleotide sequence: TGTGCCATCAGTGAGTCGGACAGGGGGCCTGGAAACACCATATATTTT. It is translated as CAISESDRGPGNTIYF.

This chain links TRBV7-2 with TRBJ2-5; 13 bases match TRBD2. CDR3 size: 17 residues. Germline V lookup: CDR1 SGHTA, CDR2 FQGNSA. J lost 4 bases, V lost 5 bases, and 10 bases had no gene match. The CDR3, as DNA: TGTGCCAGCAGCAGGGGACTAGCGGGGCCAGGGGGAGAGACCCAGTACTTC. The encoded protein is CASSRGLAGPGGETQYF.

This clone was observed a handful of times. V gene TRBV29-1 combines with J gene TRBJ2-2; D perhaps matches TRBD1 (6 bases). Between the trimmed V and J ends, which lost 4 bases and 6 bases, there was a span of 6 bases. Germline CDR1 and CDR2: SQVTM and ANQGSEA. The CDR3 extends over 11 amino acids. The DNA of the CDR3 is TGCAGCGTTGGGGGGCCCGGGGAGCTGTTTTTT. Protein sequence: CSVGGPGELFF.

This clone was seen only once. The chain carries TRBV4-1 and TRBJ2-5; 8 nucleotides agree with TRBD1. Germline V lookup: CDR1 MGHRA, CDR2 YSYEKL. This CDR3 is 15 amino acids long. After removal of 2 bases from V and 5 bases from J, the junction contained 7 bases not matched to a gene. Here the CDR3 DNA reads TGCGCCAGCAGCCAATGGGGACAGGCGAGGGAGACCCAGTACTTC. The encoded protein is CASSQWGQARETQYF.

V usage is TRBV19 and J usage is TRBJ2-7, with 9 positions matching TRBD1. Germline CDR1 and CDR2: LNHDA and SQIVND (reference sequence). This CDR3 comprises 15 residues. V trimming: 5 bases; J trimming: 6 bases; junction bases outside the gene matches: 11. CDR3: CASSETGQGSFEQYF. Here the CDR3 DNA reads TGTGCCAGTAGTGAGACGGGACAGGGATCTTTCGAGCAGTACTTC.

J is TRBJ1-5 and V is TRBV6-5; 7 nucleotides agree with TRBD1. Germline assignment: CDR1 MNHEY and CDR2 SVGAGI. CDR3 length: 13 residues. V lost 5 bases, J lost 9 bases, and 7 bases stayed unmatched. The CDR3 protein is CASSADRAGPQHF. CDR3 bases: TGTGCCAGCAGTGCCGACAGGGCCGGGCCCCAGCATTTT.

The DNA of the CDR3 is TGCGCCAGCAAACAGGGGGCGCTAAGCGGCACAGATACGCAGTATTTT. This codes for CASKQGALSGTDTQYF. This chain connects TRBV5-1 to TRBJ2-3, with 9 nucleotides matching TRBD1. Trimming removed 6 bases from V and 1 base from J; junction bases left unmatched: 9. Per germline, CDR1 SGHRS and CDR2 YFSETQ. This CDR3 region has 16 residues.

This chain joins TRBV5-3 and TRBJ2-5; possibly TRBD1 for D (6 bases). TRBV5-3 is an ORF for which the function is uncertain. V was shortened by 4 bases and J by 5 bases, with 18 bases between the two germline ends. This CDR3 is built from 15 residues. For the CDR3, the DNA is TGTGCCAGAAGCACCCCCAGGGGCGGGCGGGAGACCCAGTACTTC. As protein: CARSTPRGGRETQYF.

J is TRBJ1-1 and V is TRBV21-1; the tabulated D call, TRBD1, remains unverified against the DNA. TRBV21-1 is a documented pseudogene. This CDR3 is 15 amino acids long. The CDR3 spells CASSKAGSKNTEAFF. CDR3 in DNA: TGTGCCAGCAGCAAAGCGGGCAGCAAGAACACTGAAGCTTTCTTT.

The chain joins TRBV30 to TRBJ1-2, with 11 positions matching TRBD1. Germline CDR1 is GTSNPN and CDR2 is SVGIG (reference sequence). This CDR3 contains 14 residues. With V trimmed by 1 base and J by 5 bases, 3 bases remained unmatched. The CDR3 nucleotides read TGTGCCTGGAGTGGGACAGGGGGCCCTTATGGCTACACCTTC. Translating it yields CAWSGTGGPYGYTF.

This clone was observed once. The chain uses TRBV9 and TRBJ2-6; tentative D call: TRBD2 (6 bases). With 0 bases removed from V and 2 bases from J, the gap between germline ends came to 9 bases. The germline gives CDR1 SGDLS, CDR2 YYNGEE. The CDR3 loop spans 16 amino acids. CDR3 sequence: CASSVDGGAGANVLTF. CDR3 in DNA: TGTGCCAGCAGCGTAGATGGCGGGGCTGGGGCCAACGTCCTGACTTTC.

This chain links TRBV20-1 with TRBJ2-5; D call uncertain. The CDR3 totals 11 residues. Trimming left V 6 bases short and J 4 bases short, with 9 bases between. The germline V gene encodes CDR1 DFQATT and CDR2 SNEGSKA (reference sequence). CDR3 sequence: CSASYGETQYF. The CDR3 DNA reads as TGCAGTGCAAGCTACGGAGAGACCCAGTACTTC.

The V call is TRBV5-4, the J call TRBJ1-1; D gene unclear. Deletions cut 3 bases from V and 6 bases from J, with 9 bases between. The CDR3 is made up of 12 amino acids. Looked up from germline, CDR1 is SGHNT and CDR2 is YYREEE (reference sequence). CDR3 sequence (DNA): TGTGCCAGCAGCTCATTTAGCGCTGAAGCTTTCTTT. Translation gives CASSSFSAEAFF. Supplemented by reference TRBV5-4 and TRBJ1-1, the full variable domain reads ETGVTQSPTHLIKTRGQQVTLRCSSQSGHNTVSWYQQALGQGPQFIFQYYREEENGRGNFPPRFSGLQFPNYSSELNVNALELDDSALYLCASSSFSAEAFFGQGTRLTVV.

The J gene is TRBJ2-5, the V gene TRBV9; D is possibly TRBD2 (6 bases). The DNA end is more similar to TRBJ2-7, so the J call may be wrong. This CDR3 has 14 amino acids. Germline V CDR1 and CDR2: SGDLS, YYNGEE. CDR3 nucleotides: TGTGCCAGCAGCGTAGAGGACTACTCCTACGAGCAGTACTTC. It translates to CASSVEDYSYEQYF.

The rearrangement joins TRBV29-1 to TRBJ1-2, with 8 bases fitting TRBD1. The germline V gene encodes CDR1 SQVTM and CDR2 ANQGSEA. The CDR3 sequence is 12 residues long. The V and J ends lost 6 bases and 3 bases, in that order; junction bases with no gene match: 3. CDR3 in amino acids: CSVSGGDYGYTF. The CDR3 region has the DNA TGCAGCGTATCAGGGGGCGACTATGGCTACACCTTC.

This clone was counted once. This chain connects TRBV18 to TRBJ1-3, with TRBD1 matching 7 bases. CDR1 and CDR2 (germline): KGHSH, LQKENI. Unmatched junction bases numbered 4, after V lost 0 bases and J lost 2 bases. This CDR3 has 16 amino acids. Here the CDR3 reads CASSPPDRVAGNTIYF. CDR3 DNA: TGTGCCAGCTCACCACCAGACAGGGTGGCTGGAAACACCATATATTTT.

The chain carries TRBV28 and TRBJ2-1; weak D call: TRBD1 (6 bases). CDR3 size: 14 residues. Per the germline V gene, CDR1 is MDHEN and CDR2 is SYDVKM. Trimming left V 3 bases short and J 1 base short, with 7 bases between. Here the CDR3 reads CASSLDSSYNEQFF. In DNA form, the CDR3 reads TGTGCCAGCAGTTTGGACAGTTCCTACAATGAGCAGTTCTTC. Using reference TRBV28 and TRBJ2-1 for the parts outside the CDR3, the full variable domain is DVKVTQSSRYLVKRTGEKVFLECVQDMDHENMFWYRQDPGLGLRLIYFSYDVKMKEKGDIPEGYSVSREKKERFSLILESASTNQTSMYLCASSLDSSYNEQFFGPGTRLTVL.

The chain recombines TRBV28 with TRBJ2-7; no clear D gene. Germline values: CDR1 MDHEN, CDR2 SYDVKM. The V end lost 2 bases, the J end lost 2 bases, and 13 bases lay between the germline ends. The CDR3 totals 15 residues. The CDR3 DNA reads TGTGCCAGCAGTTTAATGCCCCGAGGCCCCTACGAGCAGTACTTC. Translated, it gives CASSLMPRGPYEQYF.